The 23 T cell receptor beta chains in this list originate from one sample, sequenced in a study of blood T cell repertoires in COVID-19 (dated by TCRdb to 2020 to 2022). Library method: the immunoSEQ multiplex PCR assay. TCRdb provides this immuneACCESS table in a form limited to in-frame rearrangements. Some clones are lacking; in checked studies, under half of them reflect an unresolved V gene, and why the rest are absent is not known. The sample profile shows roughly 240,000 clones; around 84% of them were found once. Of the sample, about 2.3% is held by the ten largest clones. The specimen was peripheral blood. The receptors here all came from a man in his forties or fifties who had recovered from COVID-19.

The gene calls are TRBV18 and TRBJ2-5; TRBD1 matches at 10 bases. The junction had 12 bases not matched to a gene; V was cut back by 3 bases and J by 14 bases. Germline lookup yields CDR1 KGHSH and CDR2 LQKENI. The CDR3 is 14 amino acids. DNA of the CDR3: TGTGCCAGCTCACCGGGACAGGGGTCAACAAGGACATACTTC. Translation gives CASSPGQGSTRTYF.

The genes are TRBV11-2 and TRBJ1-6; a weak D match, TRBD1 (5 bases). V shed 1 base and J shed 15 bases, with 13 bases lying between them. CDR1 is SGHAT and CDR2 is FQNNGV in the germline V gene. The length of the CDR3 is 13 residues. CDR3 in amino acids: CASSLADNQHLHF. The CDR3 DNA reads as TGTGCCAGCAGCTTAGCGGACAATCAGCACCTCCACTTT.

The chain joins TRBV29-1 to TRBJ2-3, with D maybe TRBD1 (6 bases). CDR1 and CDR2 (germline): SQVTM, ANQGSEA. With 7 bases removed from V and 2 bases from J, the gap between germline ends came to 10 bases. This CDR3 is built from 12 residues. The CDR3 region has the DNA TGCAGCGCGACAGGAAACACAGATACGCAGTATTTT. Protein product: CSATGNTDTQYF.

This clone was detected only a few times. V usage is TRBV7-2 and J usage is TRBJ2-7; maybe TRBD2 (6 bases). Looked up from germline, CDR1 is SGHTA and CDR2 is FQGNSA. The ends were cut back, 1 base at V and 1 base at J, with 11 bases in the middle. This CDR3 comprises 15 residues. Written as DNA, the CDR3 is TGTGCCAGCAGCTTAGTTGGAGGGGTTTCCTACGAGCAGTACTTC. Its translation: CASSLVGGVSYEQYF. The variable domain in full, completed from reference TRBV7-2 and TRBJ2-7, reads GAGVSQSPSNKVTEKGKDVELRCDPISGHTALYWYRQSLGQGLEFLIYFQGNSAPDKSGLPSDRFSAERTGGSVSTLTIQRTQQEDSAVYLCASSLVGGVSYEQYFGPGTRLTVT.

This chain links TRBV3-1 (or the pseudogene TRBV3-2) with TRBJ1-6; D is uncertain. The germline CDR1 and CDR2 sequences are LGHDT and YNNKEL (reference sequence). V was clipped by 4 bases and J by 0 bases, with 7 bases between them. This CDR3 comprises 15 residues. CDR3 sequence: CASSPRSSYNSPLHF. As DNA, the CDR3 is TGTGCCAGCAGCCCGCGGAGCTCCTATAATTCACCCCTCCACTTT.

The chain is built from TRBV5-1 and TRBJ1-2; the D gene is possibly TRBD1 (6 bases). V lost 3 bases, J lost 6 bases, and 18 bases lay in between. This CDR3 is 15 amino acids long. Per germline, CDR1 SGHRS and CDR2 YFSETQ. The CDR3 protein is CASSSSSTGLDGYTF. DNA of the CDR3: TGCGCCAGCAGCTCCTCAAGTACAGGGTTGGATGGCTACACCTTC.

The chain links TRBV6-2 or TRBV6-3 to TRBJ2-5, with a possible D match to TRBD2 (6 bases). The V and J ends lost 0 bases and 5 bases respectively, with 13 bases between them. The length of the CDR3 is 15 residues. Germline CDR1 reads MNHEY; CDR2 reads SVGEGT. The CDR3 DNA reads as TGTGCCAGCAGTTACTCGAGGCCCCGGGGGGAGACCCAGTACTTC. It specifies CASSYSRPRGETQYF.

The chain couples TRBV7-8 to TRBJ2-5; TRBD1 matches at 8 bases. Germline V CDR1 and CDR2: SGHVS, FQNEAQ. Trimming at V came to 5 bases and at J to 5 bases, leaving 7 bases not matched to a gene. The CDR3 contains 14 residues. The CDR3 spells CASSPRTGRETQYF. In DNA, the CDR3 is TGTGCCAGCAGCCCAAGGACAGGGCGGGAGACCCAGTACTTC.

This clone was seen once. The gene calls are TRBV4-1 and TRBJ2-5, with 7 bases lining up with TRBD2. Trimming removed 0 bases from V and 5 bases from J; junction bases left unmatched: 12. Germline loops: CDR1 MGHRA, CDR2 YSYEKL. The CDR3 runs 17 residues. The CDR3 is CASSQDLGSGAGETQYF. CDR3 bases: TGCGCCAGCAGCCAAGACTTGGGGAGCGGGGCGGGGGAGACCCAGTACTTC.

CDR3 in DNA: TGCGCCAGCAGCCAAGATAAACCAGGGGCCTACTCCTATAATTCACCCCTCCACTTT. Translated: CASSQDKPGAYSYNSPLHF. The rearrangement uses TRBV4-1 and TRBJ1-6; possibly TRBD1 for D (6 bases). Germline CDR1 reads MGHRA; CDR2 reads YSYEKL. V was cut by 0 bases and J by 0 bases, with 15 bases left in between. This CDR3 has 19 amino acids.

The CDR3 here is CASSYEIQGGYGYTF. The CDR3 nucleotides are TGTGCCAGCAGTTACGAGATACAGGGTGGCTATGGCTACACCTTC. This sequence joins TRBV6-5 and TRBJ1-2, with D tentatively TRBD1 (6 bases). Germline CDR1 reads MNHEY; CDR2 reads SVGAGI. There are 15 residues in the CDR3. Trimming removed 2 bases from V and 4 bases from J, with 14 bases in between.

The chain couples TRBV11-2 to TRBJ1-1; D remains unclear. The CDR3 covers 12 residues. The germline V gene encodes CDR1 SGHAT and CDR2 FQNNGV. V lost 2 bases and J lost 7, with 8 bases in between. CDR3 protein: CASSLLAGEAFF. The CDR3 DNA reads TGTGCCAGCAGCTTACTTGCAGGTGAAGCTTTCTTT. Together with reference TRBV11-2 and TRBJ1-1, the CDR3 gives the full variable domain: EAGVAQSPRYKIIEKRQSVAFWCNPISGHATLYWYQQILGQGPKLLIQFQNNGVVDDSQLPKDRFSAERLKGVDSTLKIQPAKLEDSAVYLCASSLLAGEAFFGQGTRLTVV.

The chain couples TRBV5-5 to TRBJ2-1; D may be TRBD2 (6 bases). The CDR3 contains 12 residues. Trimming removed 5 bases from V and 9 bases from J, with 12 bases in between. The germline gives CDR1 SGHKS, CDR2 YYEKEE (reference sequence). CDR3 in amino acids: CASSGAGREQFF. In DNA, the CDR3 is TGTGCCAGCAGTGGGGCGGGACGTGAGCAGTTCTTC. The complete variable domain, with remaining parts taken from reference TRBV5-5 and TRBJ2-1, reads DAGVTQSPTHLIKTRGQQVTLRCSPISGHKSVSWYQQVLGQGPQFIFQYYEKEERGRGNFPDRFSARQFPNYSSELNVNALLLGDSALYLCASSGAGREQFFGPGTRLTVL.

This sequence joins TRBV5-5 and TRBJ1-1; TRBD1 might be the D (6 bases). This CDR3 contains 14 residues. The V and J ends lost 0 bases and 1 base respectively, with 7 bases between them. CDR1 and CDR2 (germline): SGHKS, YYEKEE (reference sequence). This CDR3 reads CASSLDRANTEAFF. In nucleotides, the CDR3 is TGTGCCAGCAGCTTGGACAGGGCGAACACTGAAGCTTTCTTT.

This rearrangement joins TRBV7-2 to TRBJ1-3; 10 bases map to TRBD1. Per the germline V gene, CDR1 is SGHTA and CDR2 is FQGNSA. Trimming took 2 bases from V and 2 from J; bases not matched to a gene: 9. The CDR3 consists of 18 residues. CDR3 in DNA: TGTGCCAGCAGCTTAAATTCCCCCGGGACAGGGGCTGGAAACACCATATATTTT. Residues: CASSLNSPGTGAGNTIYF.

J is TRBJ2-1 and V is TRBV9; D might be TRBD1 (7 bases). CDR1 and CDR2 from the germline V gene are SGDLS and YYNGEE. V shed 3 bases and J shed 8 bases, with 15 bases lying between them. CDR3 size: 14 residues. The CDR3 DNA follows: TGTGCCAGCAGCGCGGGACAGCCTAGCGATGAGCAGTTCTTC. It codes for CASSAGQPSDEQFF.

This chain links TRBV21-1 with TRBJ2-2; TRBD1, the D gene given by the table, was not confirmed from the DNA. TRBV21-1 is a pseudogene. There are 16 residues in the CDR3. The CDR3 DNA reads TGTGCCAGCAGCAGGTTAGGGGGTCCGAACACCGGGGAGCTGTTTTTT. As protein: CASSRLGGPNTGELFF.

The chain couples TRBV6-4 to TRBJ1-2; the D gene is possibly TRBD1 (5 bases). CDR1 and CDR2 from the germline V gene are MRHNA and SNTAGT. Trimming removed 0 bases at V and 8 bases at J, with 10 bases between. This CDR3 spans 13 amino acids. The CDR3 sequence is CASSDSTVGGYTF. The CDR3 bases are TGTGCCAGCAGTGACTCGACAGTTGGCGGCTACACCTTC.

This rearrangement joins TRBV5-6 to TRBJ2-2; unclear D gene. The CDR3 has 13 amino acids. CDR1 SGHDT and CDR2 YYEEEE come from the germline V gene. The V end lost 0 bases, the J end lost 4 bases, and 4 bases lay between the germline ends. CDR3 sequence reads: CASSLGVTGELFF. For the CDR3, the DNA is TGTGCCAGCAGCTTGGGAGTCACCGGGGAGCTGTTTTTT. Drawing the rest from reference TRBV5-6 and TRBJ2-2, the complete variable domain is DAGVTQSPTHLIKTRGQQVTLRCSPKSGHDTVSWYQQALGQGPQFIFQYYEEEERQRGNFPDRFSGHQFPNYSSELNVNALLLGDSALYLCASSLGVTGELFFGEGSRLTVL.

The V gene is TRBV11-3, the J gene TRBJ2-5; TRBD1 aligns across 8 bases. This CDR3 comprises 13 residues. The germline CDR1 and CDR2 sequences are SGHNT and YENEEA. Germline trimming cut 5 bases from V and 4 bases from J; bases unmatched to any gene: 3. CDR3 region: CASSQTGVETQYF. DNA for the CDR3: TGTGCCAGCAGCCAGACAGGGGTAGAGACCCAGTACTTC.

A note on this clone: The identical CDR3 is also encoded by other nucleotide sequences in the sample. This rearrangement joins TRBV7-9 to TRBJ1-1; no definite D call. This CDR3 has 13 residues. Looked up from germline, CDR1 is SEHNR and CDR2 is FQNEAQ (reference sequence). Trimming left V 1 base short and J 2 bases short, with 5 bases between. CDR3 loop: CASSLGQNTEAFF. The DNA for the CDR3 is TGTGCCAGCAGCTTAGGGCAAAACACTGAAGCTTTCTTT. The variable domain in full, completed from reference TRBV7-9 and TRBJ1-1, reads DTGVSQNPRHKITKRGQNVTFRCDPISEHNRLYWYRQTLGQGPEFLTYFQNEAQLEKSRLLSDRFSAERPKGSFSTLEIQRTEQGDSAMYLCASSLGQNTEAFFGQGTRLTVV.

This CDR3 is CASSLTVFLPQHF. CDR3 bases: TGTGCCAGCAGTTTAACGGTGTTTCTGCCCCAGCATTTT. The gene calls are TRBV27 and TRBJ1-5, with D unclear. The CDR3 sequence is 13 residues long. The germline V gene encodes CDR1 MNHEY and CDR2 SMNVEV (reference sequence). V was shortened by 2 bases and J by 9 bases, with 11 bases between the two germline ends.

V is TRBV9 and J is TRBJ2-1; D might be TRBD2 (5 bases). Germline V gives CDR1 SGDLS, CDR2 YYNGEE. V was shortened by 2 bases and J by 3 bases, with 18 bases between the two germline ends. CDR3 size: 17 residues. This CDR3 reads CASSVNPGNEGYNEQFF. CDR3 DNA sequence: TGTGCCAGCAGCGTCAACCCGGGAAACGAAGGCTACAATGAGCAGTTCTTC. Full variable domain (rest looked up from reference TRBV9 and TRBJ2-1): DSGVTQTPKHLITATGQRVTLRCSPRSGDLSVYWYQQSLDQGLQFLIQYYNGEERAKGNILERFSAQQFPDLHSELNLSSLELGDSALYFCASSVNPGNEGYNEQFFGPGTRLTVL.